The 14 T cell receptor beta chains reported below all come from one sample, sequenced in a study of cytomegalovirus exposure and HLA in healthy donors. The PCR made use of 60 Vbeta and 13 Jbeta primers. The data were produced by immunoSEQ multiplex PCR, yet TCRdb's version contains in-frame clones alone and is incomplete. Here the sample spans about 120,000 clones, about 76% being singletons. The sequenced sample was PBMCs. These TCRs come from a man aged 55-75 years in good health and CMV-seropositive.

The chain recombines TRBV30 with TRBJ2-7, with unresolved D. The CDR3 consists of 11 residues. Germline lookup yields CDR1 GTSNPN and CDR2 SVGIG (reference sequence). The V end lost 5 bases, the J end lost 3 bases, and 8 bases lay between the germline ends. The CDR3 region is CAWGPIYEQYF. In DNA, the CDR3 is TGTGCCTGGGGGCCCATCTACGAGCAGTACTTC.

This clone appeared a single time. The rearrangement joins TRBV5-1 to TRBJ1-1; TRBD1 is a possible D gene (6 bases). Between the trimmed V and J ends, which lost 2 bases and 3 bases, there was a span of 11 bases. Germline V gene sequence: CDR1 SGHRS, CDR2 YFSETQ. The CDR3 has 14 residues. CDR3 loop: CASSLQGEDTEAFF. The CDR3 bases are TGCGCCAGCAGCTTACAGGGAGAGGACACTGAAGCTTTCTTT.

The rearrangement uses TRBV28 and TRBJ1-6; D might be TRBD1 (5 bases). CDR1 MDHEN and CDR2 SYDVKM come from the germline V gene. The CDR3 contains 15 residues. Trimming left V 8 bases short and J 7 bases short, with 18 bases between. Here the CDR3 reads CASGGGAGRNSPLHF. The CDR3 DNA is TGTGCCAGCGGAGGAGGGGCGGGAAGGAATTCACCCCTCCACTTT.

The rearrangement joins TRBV10-3 to TRBJ2-1, with TRBD1 matching over 7 bases. The V gene end was trimmed by 7 bases and the J gene end by 4 bases; junction bases not matched to a gene: 4. The CDR3 extends over 13 amino acids. Per the germline V gene, CDR1 is ENHRY and CDR2 is SYGVKD. In DNA form, the CDR3 reads TGTGCCATCAAACCGGGACAGTACAATGAGCAGTTCTTC. Translation: CAIKPGQYNEQFF.

V and J are TRBV27 and TRBJ2-3, with 7 bases fitting TRBD1. The germline V gene encodes CDR1 MNHEY and CDR2 SMNVEV (reference sequence). The CDR3 length is 14 residues. V lost 6 bases and J lost 1; bases outside the gene matches: 4. DNA for the CDR3: TGTGCCAGCAGAGACACAGGGGGCACAGATACGCAGTATTTT. Translated: CASRDTGGTDTQYF.

This chain uses TRBV28 with TRBJ2-1; TRBD2 is a possible D gene (6 bases). The ends were cut back, 5 bases at V and 10 bases at J, with 15 bases in the middle. The length of the CDR3 is 13 residues. The V gene's germline CDR1 is MDHEN and CDR2 SYDVKM. The CDR3 DNA follows: TGTGCCAGCAGTGGGACTGGGGTGGGAGAGCAGTTCTTC. This sequence encodes CASSGTGVGEQFF.

The chain couples TRBV27 to TRBJ1-5; no reliable D call. CDR1 is MNHEY and CDR2 is SMNVEV in the germline V gene (reference sequence). The CDR3 is 13 amino acids. Trimming pared 6 bases from V and 7 bases from J, leaving 13 bases between. The DNA of the CDR3 is TGTGCCAGCAGCACCTTAGCCGGGCAGCCCCAGCATTTT. It encodes CASSTLAGQPQHF.

This chain joins TRBV9 and TRBJ1-5; D is ambiguous. Between the trimmed V and J ends, which lost 0 bases and 4 bases, there was a span of 5 bases. Per germline, CDR1 SGDLS and CDR2 YYNGEE. CDR3 length: 13 residues. CDR3 DNA: TGTGCCAGCAGCGTAGTCGGTAATCAGCCCCAGCATTTT. This codes for CASSVVGNQPQHF.

This clone was detected only a few times. The CDR3 DNA is TGTGCCAGCAGCCAAGATTCGAGCCAGCCCCAGCATTTT. Translation: CASSQDSSQPQHF. The chain uses TRBV4-2 and TRBJ1-5, with unresolved D. The CDR3 sequence is 13 residues long. V lost 0 bases and J 7 bases, leaving 7 bases between the germline ends. CDR1 and CDR2 from the germline V gene are LGHNA and YNFKEQ.

This clone was counted between two and nine times. The chain is built from TRBV10-3 and TRBJ1-1; TRBD1 might be the D (6 bases). The germline V gene has CDR1 ENHRY and CDR2 SYGVKD. V was pared by 9 bases and J by 4 bases, with 24 bases between. There are 16 residues in the CDR3. As DNA, the CDR3 is TGTGCCATTTCTCAGGGCTCACAGGGAGAGGGCACTGAAGCTTTCTTT. This sequence encodes CAISQGSQGEGTEAFF.

In its sample, this clone was seen a few times. This chain uses TRBV10-1 with TRBJ2-7, with a possible D match to TRBD1 (5 bases). Trimming shortened V by 0 bases and J by 6 bases, and 15 bases separated the two germline ends. The CDR3 runs to 15 residues. Germline V lookup: CDR1 WNHNN, CDR2 SYGVQD (reference sequence). CDR3 nucleotide sequence: TGCGCCAGCAGTGAGTCCCCTAGTAGGGGCTCCGAGCAGTACTTC. It codes for CASSESPSRGSEQYF.

V is TRBV15 and J is TRBJ1-6; TRBD1 is a possible D gene (6 bases). The CDR3 loop spans 16 amino acids. The germline V gene encodes CDR1 LNHNV and CDR2 YYDKDF (reference sequence). V was clipped by 1 base and J by 7 bases, with 14 bases between them. The CDR3 sequence: CATSRALTGQNSPLHF. CDR3 sequence (DNA): TGTGCCACCAGCAGAGCTCTCACAGGGCAAAATTCACCCCTCCACTTT. Full variable domain (outside the CDR3, taken from reference TRBV15 and TRBJ1-6): DAMVIQNPRYQVTQFGKPVTLSCSQTLNHNVMYWYQQKSSQAPKLLFHYYDKDFNNEADTPDNFQSRRPNTSFCFLDIRSPGLGDTAMYLCATSRALTGQNSPLHFGNGTRLTVT.

The chain employs TRBV13 and TRBJ1-3, with a tentative D call TRBD1 (5 bases). Trimming removed 4 bases at V and 2 bases at J, with 9 bases between. Germline V gene data show CDR1 as PRHDT and CDR2 as FYEKMQ (reference sequence). The CDR3 totals 14 residues. CDR3 sequence: CASSSRGAGNTIYF. Written as DNA, the CDR3 is TGTGCCAGCAGCTCTAGGGGCGCTGGAAACACCATATATTTT.

The table lists this clone with a count of one. The chain links TRBV2 to TRBJ1-4; the D is unclear. V dropped 11 bases and J dropped 4 bases, with 17 bases sitting between them. The CDR3 has 14 amino acids. Germline CDR1 SNHLY, CDR2 FYNNEI. CDR3 amino acids: CASFWETNNEKLFF. The DNA of the CDR3 is TGTGCCTCCTTCTGGGAGACGAATAATGAAAAACTGTTTTTT.